These 12 T cell receptor beta chains were sequenced from one sample in a study of T cell changes during pregnancy in multiple sclerosis. Repertoires were generated with immunoSEQ multiplex PCR, while TCRdb's copy carries only in-frame clones and drops some. Of about 60,000 clones in the sample, around 90% were seen once. The sample here was CD4+ T cells from peripheral blood mononuclear cells, taken after pregnancy. These receptors all stem from a female donor in good health, enrolled as a control in a pregnancy study.

This CDR3 reads CASLRDRAYNEQFF. DNA for the CDR3: TGTGCCAGCCTCCGGGACAGGGCTTACAATGAGCAGTTCTTC. The rearrangement links TRBV7-2 to TRBJ2-1, with 9 nucleotides matching TRBD1. This CDR3 contains 14 residues. Germline CDR1 is SGHTA and CDR2 is FQGNSA. V dropped 8 bases and J dropped 4; count of bases not matched to a gene: 6.

This sequence joins TRBV9 and TRBJ2-7; D uncertain. V gave up 4 bases and J gave up 9 bases, with 20 bases separating them. Germline loops: CDR1 SGDLS, CDR2 YYNGEE. The CDR3 sequence is 14 residues long. The CDR3 DNA follows: TGTGCCAGCAGCTCGAACAACGACCCATCAGGGCAGTACTTC. Protein: CASSSNNDPSGQYF. Full variable domain (remainder filled in from reference TRBV9 and TRBJ2-7): DSGVTQTPKHLITATGQRVTLRCSPRSGDLSVYWYQQSLDQGLQFLIQYYNGEERAKGNILERFSAQQFPDLHSELNLSSLELGDSALYFCASSSNNDPSGQYFGPGTRLTVT.

The DNA of the CDR3 is TGTGCCAGCAGTTACTCGTCAGGCAGGGGGCTTCAGCCCCAGCATTTT. Translation: CASSYSSGRGLQPQHF. The rearrangement links TRBV6-5 to TRBJ1-5; 8 bases are shared with TRBD1. With V trimmed by 0 bases and J by 6 bases, 7 bases remained unmatched. Germline loops: CDR1 MNHEY, CDR2 SVGAGI. The CDR3 covers 16 residues.

This chain connects TRBV19 to TRBJ1-2; maybe TRBD1 (6 bases). The CDR3 length is 12 residues. Trimming removed 5 bases from V and 7 bases from J, with 11 bases in between. CDR1 and CDR2 from the germline V gene are LNHDA and SQIVND (reference sequence). The CDR3 sequence is CASSPGQFGYTF. CDR3 DNA: TGTGCCAGTAGTCCCGGACAGTTTGGCTACACCTTC.

The chain recombines TRBV11-1 with TRBJ2-2; possibly TRBD2 for D (5 bases). The CDR3 length is 13 residues. Germline values: CDR1 SGHAT, CDR2 FQDESV (reference sequence). Trimming left V 5 bases short and J 7 bases short, with 11 bases between. For the CDR3, the DNA is TGTGCCAGCAGCCTTGGACGGGGCGGGGAGCTGTTTTTT. It is translated as CASSLGRGGELFF.

The chain links TRBV19 to TRBJ2-7, with 9 bases that match TRBD1. V gave up 7 bases and J gave up 2 bases; unmatched junction bases: 9. This CDR3 has 15 amino acids. Germline V lookup: CDR1 LNHDA, CDR2 SQIVND (reference sequence). The DNA of the CDR3 is TGTGCCAGTACGGCCGGGACAGGGAGGACCTACGAGCAGTACTTC. It encodes CASTAGTGRTYEQYF.

The J gene is TRBJ1-1, the V gene TRBV5-6; D remains ambiguous. CDR3 length: 12 amino acids. Germline-derived CDR1 and CDR2 are SGHDT and YYEEEE. V was cut by 4 bases and J by 1 base, with 5 bases left in between. The CDR3, as DNA: TGTGCCAGCAGCCTCTGGAACACTGAAGCTTTCTTT. Residues: CASSLWNTEAFF.

The J gene is TRBJ1-2, the V gene TRBV4-3; 9 bases are a match to TRBD1. J was trimmed by 8 bases and V by 3 bases; bases with no gene match: 7. The CDR3 covers 14 residues. Germline V CDR1 and CDR2: LGHNA, YSLEER. CDR3 bases: TGCGCCAGCAGCCATATGGGACAGGGAGGAGGCTACACCTTC. Its protein is CASSHMGQGGGYTF.

The genes are TRBV18 and TRBJ2-2, with 10 bases lining up with TRBD2. The germline V gene has CDR1 KGHSH and CDR2 LQKENI. J gave up 7 bases and V 2 bases, and 4 bases lay outside the gene matches. The CDR3 extends over 15 amino acids. Written as DNA, the CDR3 is TGTGCCAGCTCACCAACTAGCGGGGTGCACGGGGAGCTGTTTTTT. Residues: CASSPTSGVHGELFF. Together with reference TRBV18 and TRBJ2-2, the CDR3 gives the full variable domain: NAGVMQNPRHLVRRRGQEARLRCSPMKGHSHVYWYRQLPEEGLKFMVYLQKENIIDESGMPKERFSAEFPKEGPSILRIQQVVRGDSAAYFCASSPTSGVHGELFFGEGSRLTVL.

In its sample, this clone was seen a few times. The rearrangement uses TRBV5-6 and TRBJ2-7; 10 positions agree with TRBD1. V lost 3 bases and J lost 6; bases outside the gene matches: 3. CDR1 and CDR2 (germline): SGHDT, YYEEEE. The CDR3 contains 13 residues. The CDR3 sequence is CASSWGQGSEQYF. CDR3 nucleotide sequence: TGTGCCAGCAGCTGGGGACAGGGGAGCGAGCAGTACTTC.

The chain combines TRBV7-2 with TRBJ2-1; 9 positions agree with TRBD2. This CDR3 spans 16 amino acids. Germline V gives CDR1 SGHTA, CDR2 FQGNSA. J lost 8 bases, V lost 5 bases, and 13 bases had no gene match. The CDR3 bases are TGTGCCAGCAGCCGCCAGGGTAGCGGGGGTGGCTATGAGCAGTTCTTC. It is translated as CASSRQGSGGGYEQFF.

This clone was seen only once. The rearrangement links TRBV5-4 to TRBJ1-2; 7 bases match TRBD1. V lost 0 bases and J lost 0; bases outside the gene matches: 2. There are 15 residues in the CDR3. Germline V gives CDR1 SGHNT, CDR2 YYREEE (reference sequence). CDR3 region: CASSLDRGANYGYTF. Here the CDR3 DNA reads TGTGCCAGCAGCTTGGACAGGGGAGCTAACTATGGCTACACCTTC.